This T cell receptor (beta chain) was observed in a study of blood T cell repertoires in COVID-19. Study information: There were acute and convalescent COVID-19 samples, and they came from the United States, Italy and Spain. Nucleic acid was either cDNA or gDNA, and it came from T cells, B-cell-depleted T cells, or PBMCs.

Sequencing was performed with immunoSEQ multiplex PCR; in TCRdb, only in-frame clones are kept and a portion is missing. The repertoire includes 30,000 to 40,000 clones, roughly 87% of them detected once, and 1.5% to 2% sits in the top ten. This TCR was recovered from a man aged 45-60 years with active or convalescent COVID-19. Sequencing was done on a sample of peripheral blood.

As DNA, the CDR3 is TGTGCCTGGAGTGTCGGCGGGAGTACCTACAATGAGCAGTTCTTC. Protein: CAWSVGGSTYNEQFF. This rearrangement joins TRBV30 to TRBJ2-1; 7 nucleotides align to TRBD2. In germline, CDR1 is GTSNPN, CDR2 SVGIG (reference sequence). After removal of 0 bases from V and 2 bases from J, the junction contained 4 bases not matched to a gene. CDR3 length: 15 residues.